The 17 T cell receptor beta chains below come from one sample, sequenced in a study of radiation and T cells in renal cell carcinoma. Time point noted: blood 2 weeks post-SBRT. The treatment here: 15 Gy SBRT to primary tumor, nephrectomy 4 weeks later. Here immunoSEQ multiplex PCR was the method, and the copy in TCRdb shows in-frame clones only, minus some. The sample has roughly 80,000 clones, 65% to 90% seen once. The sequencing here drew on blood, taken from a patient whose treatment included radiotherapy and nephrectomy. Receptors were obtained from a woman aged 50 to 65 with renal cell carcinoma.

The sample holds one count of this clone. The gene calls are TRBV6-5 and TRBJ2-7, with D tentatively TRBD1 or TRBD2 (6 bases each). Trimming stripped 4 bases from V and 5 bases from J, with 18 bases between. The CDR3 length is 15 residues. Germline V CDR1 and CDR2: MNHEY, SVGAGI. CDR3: CASSSGAGMRHEQYF. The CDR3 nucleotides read TGTGCCAGCAGTTCGGGGGCAGGGATGCGGCACGAGCAGTACTTC.

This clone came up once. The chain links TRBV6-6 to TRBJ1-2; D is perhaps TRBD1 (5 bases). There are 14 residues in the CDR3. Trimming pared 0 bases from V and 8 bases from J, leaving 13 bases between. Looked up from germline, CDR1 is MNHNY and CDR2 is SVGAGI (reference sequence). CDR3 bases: TGTGCCAGCAGTTACTCGGGGCAGGGAGGGGGCTACACCTTC. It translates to CASSYSGQGGGYTF.

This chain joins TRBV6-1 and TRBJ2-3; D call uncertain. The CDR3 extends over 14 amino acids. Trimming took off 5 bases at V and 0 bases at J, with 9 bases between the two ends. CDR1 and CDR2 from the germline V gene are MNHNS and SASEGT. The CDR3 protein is CASSHNPSTDTQYF. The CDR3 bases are TGTGCCAGCAGTCACAATCCTAGCACAGATACGCAGTATTTT.

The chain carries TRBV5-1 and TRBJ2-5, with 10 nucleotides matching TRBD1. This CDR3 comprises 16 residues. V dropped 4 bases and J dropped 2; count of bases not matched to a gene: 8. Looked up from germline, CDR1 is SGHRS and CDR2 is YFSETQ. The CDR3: CASSMTGGVRQETQYF. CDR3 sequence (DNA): TGCGCCAGCAGCATGACAGGGGGCGTGAGACAAGAGACCCAGTACTTC.

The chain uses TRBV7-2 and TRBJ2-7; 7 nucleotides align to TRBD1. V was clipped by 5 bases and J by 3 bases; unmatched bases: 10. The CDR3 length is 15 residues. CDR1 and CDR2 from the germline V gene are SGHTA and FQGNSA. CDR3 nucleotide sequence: TGTGCCAGCAGCCCCTACAGCCAGGGGGTCTACGAGCAGTACTTC. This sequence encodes CASSPYSQGVYEQYF. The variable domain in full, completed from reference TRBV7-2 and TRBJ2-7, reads GAGVSQSPSNKVTEKGKDVELRCDPISGHTALYWYRQSLGQGLEFLIYFQGNSAPDKSGLPSDRFSAERTGGSVSTLTIQRTQQEDSAVYLCASSPYSQGVYEQYFGPGTRLTVT.

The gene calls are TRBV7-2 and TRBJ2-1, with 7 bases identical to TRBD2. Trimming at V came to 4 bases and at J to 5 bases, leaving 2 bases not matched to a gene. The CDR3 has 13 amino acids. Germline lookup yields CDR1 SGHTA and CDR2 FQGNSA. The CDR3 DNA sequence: TGTGCCAGCAGCTGGACTAGGGACAATGAGCAGTTCTTC. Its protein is CASSWTRDNEQFF. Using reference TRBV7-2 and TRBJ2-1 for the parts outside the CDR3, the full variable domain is GAGVSQSPSNKVTEKGKDVELRCDPISGHTALYWYRQSLGQGLEFLIYFQGNSAPDKSGLPSDRFSAERTGGSVSTLTIQRTQQEDSAVYLCASSWTRDNEQFFGPGTRLTVL.

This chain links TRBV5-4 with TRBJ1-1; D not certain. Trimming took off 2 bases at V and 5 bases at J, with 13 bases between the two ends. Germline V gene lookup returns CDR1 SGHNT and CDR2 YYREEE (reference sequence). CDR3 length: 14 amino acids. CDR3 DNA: TGTGCCAGCAGCTTCTCGGGATTGGATACTGAAGCTTTCTTT. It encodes CASSFSGLDTEAFF.

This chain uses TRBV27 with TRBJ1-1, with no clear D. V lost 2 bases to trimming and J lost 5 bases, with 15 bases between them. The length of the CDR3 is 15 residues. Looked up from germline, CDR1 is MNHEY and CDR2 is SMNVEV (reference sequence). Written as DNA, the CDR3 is TGTGCCAGCAGTTTAAAGAGGAAACAGCTGACTGAAGCTTTCTTT. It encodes CASSLKRKQLTEAFF.

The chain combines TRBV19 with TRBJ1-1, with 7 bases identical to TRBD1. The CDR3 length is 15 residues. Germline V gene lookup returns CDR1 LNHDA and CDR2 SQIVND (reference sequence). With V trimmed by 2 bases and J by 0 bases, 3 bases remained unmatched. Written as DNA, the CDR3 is TGTGCCAGTAGTATATTGCAGGGGGTGAACACTGAAGCTTTCTTT. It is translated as CASSILQGVNTEAFF.

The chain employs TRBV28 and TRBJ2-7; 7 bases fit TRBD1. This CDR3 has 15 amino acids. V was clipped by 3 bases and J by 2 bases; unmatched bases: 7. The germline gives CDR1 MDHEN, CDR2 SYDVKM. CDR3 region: CASSLRQGRTYEQYF. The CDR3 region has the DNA TGTGCCAGCAGTTTGAGACAGGGAAGGACCTACGAGCAGTACTTC.

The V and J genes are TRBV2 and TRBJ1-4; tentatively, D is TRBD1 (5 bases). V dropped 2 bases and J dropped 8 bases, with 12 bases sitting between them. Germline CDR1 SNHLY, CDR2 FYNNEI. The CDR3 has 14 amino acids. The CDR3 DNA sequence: TGTGCCAGCAGTGAACAGGGAGGTGGAGAAAAACTGTTTTTT. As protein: CASSEQGGGEKLFF. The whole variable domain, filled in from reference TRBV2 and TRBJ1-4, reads EPEVTQTPSHQVTQMGQEVILRCVPISNHLYFYWYRQILGQKVEFLVSFYNNEISEKSEIFDDQFSVERPDGSNFTLKIRSTKLEDSAMYFCASSEQGGGEKLFFGSGTQLSVL.

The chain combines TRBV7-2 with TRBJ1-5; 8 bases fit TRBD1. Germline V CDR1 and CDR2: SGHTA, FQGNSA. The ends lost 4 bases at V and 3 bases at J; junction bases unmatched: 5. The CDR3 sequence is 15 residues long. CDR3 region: CASSSGQGHNQPQHF. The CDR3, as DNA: TGTGCCAGCAGCTCTGGACAGGGTCACAATCAGCCCCAGCATTTT. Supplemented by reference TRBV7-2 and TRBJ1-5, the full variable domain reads GAGVSQSPSNKVTEKGKDVELRCDPISGHTALYWYRQSLGQGLEFLIYFQGNSAPDKSGLPSDRFSAERTGGSVSTLTIQRTQQEDSAVYLCASSSGQGHNQPQHFGDGTRLSIL.

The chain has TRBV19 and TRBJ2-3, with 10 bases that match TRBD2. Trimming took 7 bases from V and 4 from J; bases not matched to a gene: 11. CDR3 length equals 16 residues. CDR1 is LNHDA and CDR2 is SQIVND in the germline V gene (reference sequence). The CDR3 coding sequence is TGTGCCAGTAATTCAGGGACTAGCGCCCCGGCAGATACGCAGTATTTT. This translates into CASNSGTSAPADTQYF.

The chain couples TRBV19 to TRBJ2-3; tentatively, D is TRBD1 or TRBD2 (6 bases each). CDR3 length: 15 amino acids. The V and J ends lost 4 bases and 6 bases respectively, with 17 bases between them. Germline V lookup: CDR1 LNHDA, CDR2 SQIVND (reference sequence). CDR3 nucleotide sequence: TGTGCCAGTAGTAAGGGCCCCGGGGGCCCGGATACGCAGTATTTT. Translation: CASSKGPGGPDTQYF.

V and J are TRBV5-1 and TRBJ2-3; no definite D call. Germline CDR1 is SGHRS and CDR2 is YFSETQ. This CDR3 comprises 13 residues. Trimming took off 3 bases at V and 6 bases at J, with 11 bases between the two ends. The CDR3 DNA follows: TGCGCCAGCAGCTCCTTAGCCCGGGATACGCAGTATTTT. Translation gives CASSSLARDTQYF. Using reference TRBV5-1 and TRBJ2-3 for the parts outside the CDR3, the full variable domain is KAGVTQTPRYLIKTRGQQVTLSCSPISGHRSVSWYQQTPGQGLQFLFEYFSETQRNKGNFPGRFSGRQFSNSRSEMNVSTLELGDSALYLCASSSLARDTQYFGPGTRLTVL.

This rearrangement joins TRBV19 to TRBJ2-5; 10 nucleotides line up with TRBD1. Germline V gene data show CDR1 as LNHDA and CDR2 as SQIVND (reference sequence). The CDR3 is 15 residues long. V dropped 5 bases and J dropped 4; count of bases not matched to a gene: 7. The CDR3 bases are TGTGCCAGTAGTCCAACGACAGGGGGCAGAGAGACCCAGTACTTC. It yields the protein CASSPTTGGRETQYF.

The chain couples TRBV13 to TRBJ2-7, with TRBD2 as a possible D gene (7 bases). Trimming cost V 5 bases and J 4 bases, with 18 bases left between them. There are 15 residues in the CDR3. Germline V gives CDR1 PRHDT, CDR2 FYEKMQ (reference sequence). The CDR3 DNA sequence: TGTGCCAGCAGCCCCCCTCGTCGGGGGGCTTACGAGCAGTACTTC. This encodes CASSPPRRGAYEQYF.